This record covers a single TCR beta chain. This sample is drawn from a study of T-cell reconstitution after alpha-beta-depleted transplantation in children. In germline, CDR1 is SGHTA, CDR2 FQGNSA. The CDR3 is 15 amino acids. The V gene lost 3 bases and the J gene lost 3 bases, with 12 bases spanning the gap. Preparation of the TCRbeta library involved a method that used unique molecular identifiers. MiXCR was run by TCRdb on the PCR reads, yielding one entry per CDR3 protein. The sample comprises about 1,000,000 distinct CDR3 sequences, about 29% of which are singletons, and about 28% rests with the top ten.

This clonotype was obtained from a boy younger than two who had a stem cell transplant for SCID, so the T cells may come from the graft donor. The rearrangement links TRBV7-2 to TRBJ1-5; weak D call: TRBD1 (5 bases). The source material was PBMCs, mostly from graft donor cells, sampled 360 days after TCRalphabeta/CD19-depleted stem cell transplant. The CDR3 protein is CASSFQGRVNQPQHF. CDR3 nucleotide sequence: TGTGCCAGCAGCTTCCAGGGAAGGGTCAATCAGCCCCAGCATTTT.